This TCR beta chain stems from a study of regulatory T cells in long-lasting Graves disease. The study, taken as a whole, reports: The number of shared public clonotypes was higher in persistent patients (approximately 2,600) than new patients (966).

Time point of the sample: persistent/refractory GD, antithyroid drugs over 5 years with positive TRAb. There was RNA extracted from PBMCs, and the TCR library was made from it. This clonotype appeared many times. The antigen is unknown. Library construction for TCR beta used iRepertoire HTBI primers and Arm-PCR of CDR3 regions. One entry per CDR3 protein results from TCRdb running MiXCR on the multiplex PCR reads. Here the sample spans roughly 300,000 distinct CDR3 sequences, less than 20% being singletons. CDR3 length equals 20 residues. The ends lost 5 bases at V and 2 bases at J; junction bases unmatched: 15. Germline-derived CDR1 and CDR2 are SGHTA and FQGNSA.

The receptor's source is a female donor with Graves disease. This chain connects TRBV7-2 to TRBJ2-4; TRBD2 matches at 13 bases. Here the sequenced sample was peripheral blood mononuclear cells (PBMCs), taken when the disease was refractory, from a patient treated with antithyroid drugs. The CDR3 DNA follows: TGTGCCAGCAGCACTCAGGTGTGGACTAGCGGGGGCCAGTCCAAAAACATTCAGTACTTC. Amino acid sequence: CASSTQVWTSGGQSKNIQYF. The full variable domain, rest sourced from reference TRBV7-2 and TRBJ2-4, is GAGVSQSPSNKVTEKGKDVELRCDPISGHTALYWYRQSLGQGLEFLIYFQGNSAPDKSGLPSDRFSAERTGGSVSTLTIQRTQQEDSAVYLCASSTQVWTSGGQSKNIQYFGAGTRLSVL.